This is a list of T cell receptor beta chains from one sample in a study of response to subunit inactivated influenza vaccine. One entry per CDR3 protein results from TCRdb running MiXCR on the RT-PCR reads. This table has 500,000 or so distinct CDR3 sequences, 15% to 20% appearing once. Specimen: CD4+ T cells sorted from PBMCs, collected roughly 24 months after vaccination. All receptors come from a man between 50 and 69 years old who received an inactivated influenza vaccine. The CDR3 runs from the conserved cysteine through the conserved F or W. Fields, in order: V gene, D gene, J gene, clone size, CDR3 DNA, CDR3 protein. D genes are given only for firm matches. Size is omitted from some rows. Given values are once, few, many or a class for expanded clones.

V gene: TRBV25-1; D gene: TRBD2; J gene: TRBJ2-1; clone size: NA; CDR3 DNA: TGTGCCAGCACCTCCACCAGACTAGCGGGCTCCTACAATGAGCAGTTCTTC; CDR3 protein: CASTSTRLAGSYNEQFF
V gene: TRBV4-2; D gene: NA; J gene: TRBJ2-3; clone size: NA; CDR3 DNA: TGTGCCAGCAGCCATTCGGGCCGGGGATCCACAGATACGCAGTATTTT; CDR3 protein: CASSHSGRGSTDTQYF
V gene: TRBV7-8; D gene: TRBD2; J gene: TRBJ2-1; clone size: few; CDR3 DNA: TGTGCCAGCAGCCGTTTGGCTAGCGGGAAGAACAATGAGCAGTTCTTC; CDR3 protein: CASSRLASGKNNEQFF
V gene: TRBV11-1; D gene: NA; J gene: TRBJ2-7; clone size: NA; CDR3 DNA: TGTGCCAGCAGCTACGGGCAAGTCTACGAGCAGTACTTC; CDR3 protein: CASSYGQVYEQYF
V gene: TRBV29-1; D gene: NA; J gene: TRBJ1-3; clone size: few; CDR3 DNA: TGCAGCGTTGAACAGGGAGTTTCTGGAAACACCATATATTTT; CDR3 protein: CSVEQGVSGNTIYF
V gene: TRBV11-2; D gene: NA; J gene: TRBJ2-2; clone size: many; CDR3 DNA: TGTGCCAGCAGCTTAGACAAGTACACCGGGGAGCTGTTTTTT; CDR3 protein: CASSLDKYTGELFF
V gene: TRBV24-1; D gene: TRBD1; J gene: TRBJ2-7; clone size: many; CDR3 DNA: TGTGCCACCAGTGACCCGGGACAGGGGTCCAACGAGCAGTACTTC; CDR3 protein: CATSDPGQGSNEQYF
V gene: TRBV20-1; D gene: NA; J gene: TRBJ2-4; clone size: few; CDR3 DNA: TGCAGTGCCGAAGGAGGTAGAGGAGGGGGAGCCAAAAACATTCAGTACTTC; CDR3 protein: CSAEGGRGGGAKNIQYF
V gene: TRBV4-3; D gene: NA; J gene: TRBJ2-7; clone size: NA; CDR3 DNA: TGCGCCAGCAGCCAAGAAGGGGGAAGCGAGCAGTACTTC; CDR3 protein: CASSQEGGSEQYF
V gene: TRBV14; D gene: NA; J gene: TRBJ2-3; clone size: few; CDR3 DNA: TGTGCCAGCAGCCAAGGCAGGGTGAGCACAGATACGCAGTATTTT; CDR3 protein: CASSQGRVSTDTQYF
V gene: TRBV4-3; D gene: NA; J gene: TRBJ2-1; clone size: few; CDR3 DNA: TGCGCCAGCAGCCAAGATCTCATCTCCTACAATGAGCAGTTCTTC; CDR3 protein: CASSQDLISYNEQFF
V gene: TRBV3-1; D gene: NA; J gene: TRBJ2-5; clone size: NA; CDR3 DNA: TGTGCCAGCAGCCCCCAGGCAAACCAAGAGACCCAGTACTTC; CDR3 protein: CASSPQANQETQYF
V gene: TRBV12-3/TRBV12-4; D gene: NA; J gene: TRBJ1-5; clone size: few; CDR3 DNA: TGTGCCAGCAGTTTGAAGGGCACAGAGGAGACCCCCCAGCATTTT; CDR3 protein: CASSLKGTEETPQHF
V gene: TRBV6-1; D gene: NA; J gene: TRBJ2-4; clone size: NA; CDR3 DNA: TGTGCCAGCAGTAGAGACAGTCTTCGGAACATTCAGTACTTC; CDR3 protein: CASSRDSLRNIQYF
V gene: TRBV6-2/TRBV6-3; D gene: NA; J gene: TRBJ2-1; clone size: few; CDR3 DNA: TGTGCCAGCAGTTACCCCCCCTGGGCTTCGGGAGCCCGCAATGAGCAGTTCTTC; CDR3 protein: CASSYPPWASGARNEQFF
V gene: TRBV28; D gene: NA; J gene: TRBJ2-7; clone size: NA; CDR3 DNA: TGTGCCAGCAGTTTATGGGACGAGCAGTACTTC; CDR3 protein: CASSLWDEQYF
V gene: TRBV20-1; D gene: NA; J gene: TRBJ2-5; clone size: many; CDR3 DNA: TGCAGTGCTCTGGGTCAAGAGACCCAGTACTTC; CDR3 protein: CSALGQETQYF
V gene: TRBV7-9; D gene: NA; J gene: TRBJ2-7; clone size: few; CDR3 DNA: TGTGCCAGCACAGCTTTTACCGGATACGAGCAGTACTTC; CDR3 protein: CASTAFTGYEQYF
V gene: TRBV28; D gene: NA; J gene: TRBJ2-2; clone size: few; CDR3 DNA: TGTGCCAGCAGTTTCCCCCCTAACACCGGGGAGCTGTTTTTT; CDR3 protein: CASSFPPNTGELFF
V gene: TRBV20-1; D gene: TRBD1; J gene: TRBJ1-5; clone size: NA; CDR3 DNA: TGCAGTGCTAGAGAGGACAGGGGCAATCAGCCCCAGCATTTT; CDR3 protein: CSAREDRGNQPQHF
V gene: TRBV6-5; D gene: NA; J gene: TRBJ2-1; clone size: few; CDR3 DNA: TGTGCCAGCAGTTACTCGGGCGGGACCCGAAGCTCCTACAATGAGCAGTTCTTC; CDR3 protein: CASSYSGGTRSSYNEQFF
V gene: TRBV28; D gene: NA; J gene: TRBJ1-5; clone size: NA; CDR3 DNA: TGTGCCAGCAGCCCCCCAGACAGTAAGCCCCAGCATTTT; CDR3 protein: CASSPPDSKPQHF
V gene: TRBV7-2; D gene: NA; J gene: TRBJ2-4; clone size: few; CDR3 DNA: TGTGCCAGCAGCTCACTTTCGGGGGACATTCAGTACTTC; CDR3 protein: CASSSLSGDIQYF
V gene: TRBV10-3; D gene: NA; J gene: TRBJ1-5; clone size: few; CDR3 DNA: TGTGCCATCAGTGAACGAAGGGGCGGCAATCAGCCCCAGCATTTT; CDR3 protein: CAISERRGGNQPQHF
V gene: TRBV4-2; D gene: TRBD1; J gene: TRBJ1-2; clone size: few; CDR3 DNA: TGTGCCAGCAGCCAAGATACAGGGGGCTATGGCTACACCTTC; CDR3 protein: CASSQDTGGYGYTF
V gene: TRBV4-3; D gene: NA; J gene: TRBJ1-1; clone size: few; CDR3 DNA: TGCGCCAGCAGCCACGACAGGAACACTGAAGCTTTCTTT; CDR3 protein: CASSHDRNTEAFF
V gene: TRBV27; D gene: NA; J gene: TRBJ1-6; clone size: NA; CDR3 DNA: TGTGCCAGCAGTTTAAATGCCGGACCCATACTCCACTTT; CDR3 protein: CASSLNAGPILHF
V gene: TRBV28; D gene: TRBD2; J gene: TRBJ2-7; clone size: many; CDR3 DNA: TGTGCCAGCAGAAAACGACTAGCGGGGCCCTACGAGCAGTACTTC; CDR3 protein: CASRKRLAGPYEQYF
V gene: TRBV4-1; D gene: TRBD1; J gene: TRBJ1-2; clone size: few; CDR3 DNA: TGCGCCAGCAGCCAACTTCTACTAAACCAGGGACAGCCAAGGGGCTACACCTTC; CDR3 protein: CASSQLLLNQGQPRGYTF
V gene: TRBV6-2/TRBV6-3; D gene: TRBD2; J gene: TRBJ2-1; clone size: few; CDR3 DNA: TGTGCCAGCAGTTATTTTCCCGGGACTAGCGGGGGGGCCTACAATGAGCAGTTCTTC; CDR3 protein: CASSYFPGTSGGAYNEQFF
V gene: TRBV20-1; D gene: NA; J gene: TRBJ2-1; clone size: NA; CDR3 DNA: TGCAGTGCTAGAGACGTTCTAGGATACAATGAGCAGTTCTTC; CDR3 protein: CSARDVLGYNEQFF
V gene: TRBV7-2; D gene: TRBD2; J gene: TRBJ2-5; clone size: NA; CDR3 DNA: TGTGCCAGCAGCTCTACCGGGACTAGCGGGAGGAAGACCCAGTACTTC; CDR3 protein: CASSSTGTSGRKTQYF
V gene: TRBV9; D gene: TRBD2; J gene: TRBJ2-1; clone size: few; CDR3 DNA: TGTGCCAGCAGCGTAACACTAGCGGGAGTACTGAATGAGCAGTTCTTC; CDR3 protein: CASSVTLAGVLNEQFF
V gene: TRBV12-3/TRBV12-4; D gene: TRBD2; J gene: TRBJ2-5; clone size: many; CDR3 DNA: TGTGCCAGCAGTCAGACTAGCGGGGGGGCTATCCAAGAGACCCAGTACTTC; CDR3 protein: CASSQTSGGAIQETQYF
V gene: TRBV12-3/TRBV12-4; D gene: TRBD2; J gene: TRBJ2-5; clone size: few; CDR3 DNA: TGTGCCAGCAGTATAGCGGGCCCCCAAGAGACCCAGTACTTC; CDR3 protein: CASSIAGPQETQYF
V gene: TRBV4-1; D gene: NA; J gene: TRBJ2-3; clone size: few; CDR3 DNA: TGCGCCAGCAGCATAACAGGGTTAGGTACGCAGTATTTT; CDR3 protein: CASSITGLGTQYF
V gene: TRBV29-1; D gene: TRBD1; J gene: TRBJ2-5; clone size: few; CDR3 DNA: TGCAGCGGGGGACAGCAAGAGACCCAGTACTTC; CDR3 protein: CSGGQQETQYF